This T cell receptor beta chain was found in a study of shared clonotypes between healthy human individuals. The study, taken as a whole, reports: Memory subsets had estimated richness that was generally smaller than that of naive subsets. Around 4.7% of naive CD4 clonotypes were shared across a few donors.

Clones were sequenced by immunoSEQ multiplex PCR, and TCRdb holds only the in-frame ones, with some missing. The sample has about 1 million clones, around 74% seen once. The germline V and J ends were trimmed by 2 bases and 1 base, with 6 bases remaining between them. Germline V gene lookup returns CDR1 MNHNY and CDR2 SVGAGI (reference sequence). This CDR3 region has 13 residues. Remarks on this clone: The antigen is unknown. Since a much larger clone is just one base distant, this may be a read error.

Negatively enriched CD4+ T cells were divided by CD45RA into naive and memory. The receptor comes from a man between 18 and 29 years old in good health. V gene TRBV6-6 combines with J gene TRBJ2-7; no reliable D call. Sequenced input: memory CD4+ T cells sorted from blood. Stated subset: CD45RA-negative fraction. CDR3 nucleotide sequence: TGTGCCAGCAGTTACAGGAGTTCCTACGAGCAGTACTTC. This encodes CASSYRSSYEQYF.